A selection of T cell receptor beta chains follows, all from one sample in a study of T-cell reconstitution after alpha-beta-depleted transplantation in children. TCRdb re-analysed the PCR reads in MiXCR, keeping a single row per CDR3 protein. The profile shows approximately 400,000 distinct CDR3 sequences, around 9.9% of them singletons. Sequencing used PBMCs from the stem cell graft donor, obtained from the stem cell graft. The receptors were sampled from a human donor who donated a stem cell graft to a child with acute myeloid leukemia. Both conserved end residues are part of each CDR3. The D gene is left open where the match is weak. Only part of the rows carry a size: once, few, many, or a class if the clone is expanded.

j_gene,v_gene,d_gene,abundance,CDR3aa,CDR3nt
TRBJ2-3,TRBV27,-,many,CASTPGRRDTQYF,TGTGCCAGCACCCCAGGAAGGAGGGATACGCAGTATTTT
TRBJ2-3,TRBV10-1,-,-,CASSGDMRDTQYF,TGCGCCAGCAGTGGGGATATGAGAGATACGCAGTATTTT
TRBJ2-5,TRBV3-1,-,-,CASSPQGFQETQYF,TGTGCCAGCAGCCCCCAGGGGTTCCAAGAGACCCAGTACTTC
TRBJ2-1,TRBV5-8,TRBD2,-,CASSLPGGTHSYNEQFF,TGTGCCAGCAGCTTGCCGGGGGGGACTCACTCCTACAATGAGCAGTTCTTC
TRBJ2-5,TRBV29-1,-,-,CSVSGDEETQYF,TGCAGCGTTTCAGGGGACGAAGAGACCCAGTACTTC
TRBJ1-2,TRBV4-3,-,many,CASSQDVQGPNYGYTF,TGCGCCAGCAGCCAAGATGTTCAGGGTCCAAACTATGGCTACACCTTC
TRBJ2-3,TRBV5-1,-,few,CASSETGQSTDTQYF,TGCGCCAGCAGCGAAACTGGACAGTCGACAGATACGCAGTATTTT
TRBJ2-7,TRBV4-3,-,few,CASSQDMSGLQQYF,TGCGCCAGCAGCCAAGATATGTCCGGCCTCCAGCAGTACTTC
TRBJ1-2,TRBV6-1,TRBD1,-,CASTPDRGGYGYTF,TGTGCCAGCACCCCGGACAGGGGCGGCTATGGCTACACCTTC
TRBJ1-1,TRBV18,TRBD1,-,CASSPPGTGYTEAFF,TGTGCCAGCTCACCACCAGGGACAGGGTACACTGAAGCTTTCTTT
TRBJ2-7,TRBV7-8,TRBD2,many,CASSLGRLGGLAGVAYEQYF,TGTGCCAGCAGCTTAGGTCGTCTCGGGGGACTAGCGGGAGTTGCGTACGAGCAGTACTTC
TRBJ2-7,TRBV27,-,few,CASRAGATFGYEQYF,TGTGCCAGCAGGGCGGGGGCCACTTTCGGCTACGAGCAGTACTTC
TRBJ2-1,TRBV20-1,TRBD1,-,CSAKRRDRGQNEQFF,TGCAGTGCTAAACGAAGGGACAGGGGACAGAATGAGCAGTTCTTC
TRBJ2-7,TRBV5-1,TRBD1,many,CASSTGTGGENEQYF,TGCGCCAGCAGCACTGGGACAGGGGGCGAAAACGAGCAGTACTTC
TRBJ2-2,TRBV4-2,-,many,CASSQDWGSGGELFF,TGTGCCAGCAGCCAAGATTGGGGCAGCGGCGGGGAGCTGTTTTTT
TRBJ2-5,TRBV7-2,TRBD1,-,CASSLALGTGYQETQYF,TGTGCCAGCAGCTTAGCCCTCGGGACAGGGTACCAAGAGACCCAGTACTTC
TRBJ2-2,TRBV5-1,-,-,CASSPSPGTGELFF,TGCGCCAGCAGCCCCTCCCCAGGGACCGGGGAGCTGTTTTTT
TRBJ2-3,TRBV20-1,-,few,CSAGTDVPGDTQYF,TGCAGTGCCGGGACTGACGTACCTGGAGATACGCAGTATTTT
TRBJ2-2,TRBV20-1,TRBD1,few,CSATRDSSTGELFF,TGCAGTGCTACCCGGGACAGTTCCACCGGGGAGCTGTTTTTT
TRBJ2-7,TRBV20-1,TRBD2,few,CSARDLLAGGDYEQYF,TGCAGTGCTAGAGATCTACTAGCGGGAGGCGACTACGAGCAGTACTTC
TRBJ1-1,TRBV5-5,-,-,CASSLEGRWITEAFF,TGTGCCAGCAGCTTGGAAGGGCGGTGGATCACTGAAGCTTTCTTT
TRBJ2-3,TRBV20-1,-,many,CSAGLDTDTQYF,TGCAGTGCTGGGCTAGACACAGATACGCAGTATTTT
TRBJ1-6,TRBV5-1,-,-,CASSSRVGDSPLHF,TGCGCCAGCAGCTCCCGCGTCGGGGATTCACCCCTCCACTTT
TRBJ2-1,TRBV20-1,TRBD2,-,CCARAQPGLAGDSYNEQFF,TGCTGTGCTAGAGCCCAGCCGGGACTAGCGGGAGATTCGTATAATGAGCAGTTCTTC
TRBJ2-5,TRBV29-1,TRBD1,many,CSVIGGGLGAQYF,TGCAGCGTTATAGGGGGCGGCCTGGGGGCCCAGTACTTC
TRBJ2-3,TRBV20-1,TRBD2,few,CSAIRRESSDTQYF,TGCAGTGCTATTAGGCGGGAGAGCTCAGATACGCAGTATTTT